The clone carrying this T cell receptor beta chain appeared once. In the authors' methods: For nucleated cells, counts were estimated from reference gene primer amplification. Profiling relied on immunoSEQ multiplex PCR, and the TCRdb table lists in-frame clones only, not all of them. V, J and clone size derive from that table, while D and trimming were established from the DNA sequence. The repertoire includes 140,000 or so clones, 80% of them detected once, and roughly 5.3% sits in the top ten. The data stem from a study of blood T cell repertoires in COVID-19. Study in general: The study drew acute and convalescent COVID-19 samples from the United States, Italy and Spain.

The CDR3 loop spans 15 amino acids. Germline V CDR1 and CDR2: SGHRS, YFSETQ. The ends were cut back, 4 bases at V and 3 bases at J, with 13 bases in the middle. The TCR sequence derives from a woman in her forties or fifties with acute or convalescent COVID-19. What was sequenced was peripheral blood. This rearrangement joins TRBV5-1 to TRBJ1-4, with D tentatively TRBD1 (6 bases). This chain's CDR3 is CASSGGIGSNEKLFF. CDR3 bases: TGCGCCAGCAGCGGGGGCATAGGGTCTAATGAAAAACTGTTTTTT.